The rows below give T cell receptor beta chains drawn from one sample of a study of shared clonotypes between healthy human individuals. Libraries were prepared by immunoSEQ multiplex PCR; TCRdb keeps only in-frame clonotypes and omits some of them. Counted here are about 1 million clones, 65% to 80% occurring once; the ten biggest clones make up roughly 1.4%. The sample was memory CD4+ T cells sorted from blood. These receptors were taken from a young man in good health. CDR3s include the opening cysteine and the closing phenylalanine or tryptophan. A D gene is named only where the DNA matches it firmly. Expanded clones get a size class; other rows say once, few or many, or leave the size out.

J gene: TRBJ1-2; clone size: -; V gene: TRBV6-5; D gene: -; CDR3 DNA: TGTGCCAGCAGCTACAGGGTTGCAGGGGGCTACACCTTC; CDR3 protein: CASSYRVAGGYTF
J gene: TRBJ1-1; clone size: -; V gene: TRBV7-2; D gene: -; CDR3 DNA: TGTGCCAGCAGCCGACCCTTCCCGATGAACACTGAAGCTTTCTTT; CDR3 protein: CASSRPFPMNTEAFF
J gene: TRBJ1-6; clone size: once; V gene: TRBV5-4; D gene: -; CDR3 DNA: TGTGCCAGCAGCTTGGATGGGGTAGGGAATTCACCCCTCCACTTT; CDR3 protein: CASSLDGVGNSPLHF
J gene: TRBJ2-7; clone size: -; V gene: TRBV18; D gene: TRBD2; CDR3 DNA: TGTGCCAGCTCACCCCCTGCGGGGGGGCTTAGCTCCTACGAGCAGTACTTC; CDR3 protein: CASSPPAGGLSSYEQYF
J gene: TRBJ1-1; clone size: -; V gene: TRBV7-3; D gene: -; CDR3 DNA: TGTGCCAGCAGCTTAACGAAGGATCGGAACACTGAAGCTTTCTTT; CDR3 protein: CASSLTKDRNTEAFF
J gene: TRBJ2-7; clone size: -; V gene: TRBV18; D gene: TRBD1; CDR3 DNA: TGTGCCAGCTCACCGATGGGGACAGGGTATGGGGAGCAGTACTTC; CDR3 protein: CASSPMGTGYGEQYF
J gene: TRBJ2-3; clone size: -; V gene: TRBV4-1; D gene: -; CDR3 DNA: TGCGCCAGCAGCCACGAGTACAGGGAGACAGATACGCAGTATTTT; CDR3 protein: CASSHEYRETDTQYF
J gene: TRBJ1-3; clone size: -; V gene: TRBV18; D gene: -; CDR3 DNA: TGTGCCAGCTCACTCTTGGAGGCTGGAAACACCATATATTTT; CDR3 protein: CASSLLEAGNTIYF
J gene: TRBJ1-3; clone size: -; V gene: TRBV14; D gene: -; CDR3 DNA: TGTGCCAGCAGCCAAGTTCAGGGGAGGGTCTCTGGAAACACCATATATTTT; CDR3 protein: CASSQVQGRVSGNTIYF
J gene: TRBJ2-3; clone size: few; V gene: TRBV2; D gene: TRBD2; CDR3 DNA: TGTGCCAGCAGCCGACTAGCGGGAGGCTCAGATACGCAGTATTTT; CDR3 protein: CASSRLAGGSDTQYF